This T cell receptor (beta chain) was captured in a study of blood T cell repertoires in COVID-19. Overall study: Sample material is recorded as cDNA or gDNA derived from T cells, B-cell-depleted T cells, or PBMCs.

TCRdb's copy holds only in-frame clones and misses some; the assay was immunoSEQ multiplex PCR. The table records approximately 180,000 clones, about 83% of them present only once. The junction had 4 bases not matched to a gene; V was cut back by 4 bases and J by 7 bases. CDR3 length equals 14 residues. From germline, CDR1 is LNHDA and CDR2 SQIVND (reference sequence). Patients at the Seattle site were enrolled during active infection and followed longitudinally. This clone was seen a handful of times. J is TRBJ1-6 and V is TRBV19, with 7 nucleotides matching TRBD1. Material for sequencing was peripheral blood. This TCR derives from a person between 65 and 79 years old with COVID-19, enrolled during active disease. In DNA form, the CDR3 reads TGTGCCAGTAGTACCGACAGGGTGAATTCACCCCTCCACTTT. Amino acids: CASSTDRVNSPLHF.